What follows is one T cell receptor (beta chain) and its context. This clonotype was recorded at least ten times. Its antigen is unknown. No clone much larger than this one lies a single base away; base qualities are absent. The library was generated by 5' RACE. These reads were obtained on an Illumina HiSeq 2500. A second PCR of about 7 to 12 cycles was performed with a sample-barcoded 5' primer and a J-beta primer mix. A template-switch 5' adaptor carrying 12 random nucleotides introduced a unique molecular identifier onto each TCR beta cDNA molecule. At least 2.5 million CDR3-containing paired-end reads were obtained from each sample. First-strand cDNA was synthesized from all RNA with the Mint cDNA synthesis kit, primed by a TRBC-specific oligonucleotide. Following uracil-DNA glycosylase treatment, all cDNA underwent a first 18-cycle PCR with the universal primers M1SS and BC2_uni_R. The paper's data handling went like this. For normalization, 1 million high-quality reads, each with a distinct molecular identifier, were randomly selected from each sample. Instead of being binned into consensus sequences, reads with shared molecular identifiers were discarded. MiTCR, with a Q25 quality threshold and the strictest error-elimination algorithm, was used for CDR3 identification, clonotype clustering and error correction. Lower-bound total TCR beta diversity was estimated with a nonparametric unseen species model using Euler transformation. The public reads were reanalyzed by TCRdb: fastp trimming at Q25, MiXCR alignment, in-frame beta chains only. Each entry merges the rows of one CDR3 protein and shows their most common DNA and genes. In this record, the V and J calls reflect TCRdb's handling and not the investigators' own analysis. The sample profile shows 550,000 to 700,000 distinct CDR3 sequences; approximately 30% of them were found once. The ten largest clonotypes hold around a sixth of the sample.

This sample was included in a study of blood T cells in healthy people across ages (dated by TCRdb to the mid-2010s). The study in broad terms: In model experiments, template switching captured roughly one uniquely barcoded TCR beta cDNA molecule for every two T cells. Donors were grouped into four age groups: young (average 16 years), middle-aged (around 39), aged (about 60) and long-lived (approximately 78). To avoid experimental bias, donors of different ages were spread randomly across the sequencing lanes. To track age-related changes in TCR beta repertoire diversity, the study relied on deep sequencing normalized with unique cDNA molecular identifiers. For two donors (one aged 18 to 30 and one aged 80 or older), the study analyzed two additional independent replicas of 1 million unique cDNA reads from the same blood draw.

Study-wide conclusions, independent of this receptor: Compared with the aged group, the long-lived group had more naive CD4+ T cells, fewer expanded clones and increased TCR diversity, a pattern suggesting age selection. The percentage of naive T cells measured by flow cytometry correlated strongly with observed TCR beta diversity. Estimates of total diversity based on one million sequenced T cells were considered lower bounds and underestimates. Conclusive comparison of naive and antigen-experienced compartments was prevented by the profiling of bulk unsorted PBMCs. Because donor CMV infection status was unknown, age-related changes in expanded clonotypes were potentially confounded. Observed TCR beta diversity per million T cells fell roughly linearly with age, and a significant reduction was already apparent by age around 40.

Ends trimmed: V by 5 bases, J by 5 bases; bases unmatched to a gene: 8. The germline V gene gives CDR1 as MNHEY and CDR2 as SVGEGT. The CDR3 runs 15 amino acids, cysteine and phenylalanine included. The retained sequence is limited to the CDR3, 45 bases, with the frame set at the first base. Donors were under 40 systemically healthy Caucasian individuals from Russia aged roughly 6 to 95 years. Roughly 9.5 milliliters of peripheral blood were drawn from each donor into EDTA-treated Vacutainer tubes. Ficoll-Paque density-gradient centrifugation was used to isolate PBMCs, with at least 7 million per sample. Total RNA, at least 5 micrograms per sample, was extracted from PBMCs with Trizol reagent. Naive CD45RAhigh/CD27high T cell percentages were measured by flow cytometry on a PBMC aliquot from every donor.

The receptor was derived from a woman in her 70s in good health. Recombination linked TRBV6-2 or TRBV6-3 to TRBJ2-1; 8 bases in between match TRBD2. The source material was blood. The CDR3 sequence is CASSDPSGGDNEQFF. The nucleotide sequence reads TGTGCCAGCAGTGACCCCAGCGGGGGAGACAATGAGCAGTTCTTC.